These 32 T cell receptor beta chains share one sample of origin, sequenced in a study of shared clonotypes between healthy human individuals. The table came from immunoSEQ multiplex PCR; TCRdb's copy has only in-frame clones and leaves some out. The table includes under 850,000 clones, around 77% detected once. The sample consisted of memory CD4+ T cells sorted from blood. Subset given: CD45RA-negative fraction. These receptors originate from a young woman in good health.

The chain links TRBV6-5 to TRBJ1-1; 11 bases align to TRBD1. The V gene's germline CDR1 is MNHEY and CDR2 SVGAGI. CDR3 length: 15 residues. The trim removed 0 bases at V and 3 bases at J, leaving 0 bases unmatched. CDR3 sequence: CASSYSGQGDTEAFF. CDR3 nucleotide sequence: TGTGCCAGCAGTTACTCGGGACAGGGGGACACTGAAGCTTTCTTT.

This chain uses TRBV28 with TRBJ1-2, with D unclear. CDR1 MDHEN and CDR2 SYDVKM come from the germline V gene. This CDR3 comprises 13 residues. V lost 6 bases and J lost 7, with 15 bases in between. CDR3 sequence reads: CASRVSPYGGYTF. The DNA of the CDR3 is TGTGCCAGCAGGGTATCTCCCTACGGTGGCTACACCTTC.

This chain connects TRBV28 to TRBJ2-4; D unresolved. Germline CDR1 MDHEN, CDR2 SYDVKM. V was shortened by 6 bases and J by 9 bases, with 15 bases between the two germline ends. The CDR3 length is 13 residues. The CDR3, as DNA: TGTGCCAGCAGCTTTAGTGCGTCGGGCATTCAGTACTTC. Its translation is CASSFSASGIQYF.

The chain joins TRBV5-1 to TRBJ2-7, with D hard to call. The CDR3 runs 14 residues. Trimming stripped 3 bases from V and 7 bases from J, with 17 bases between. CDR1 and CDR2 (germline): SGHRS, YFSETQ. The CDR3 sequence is CASSWSGPSREQYF. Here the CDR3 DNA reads TGCGCCAGCAGCTGGTCCGGGCCATCCCGGGAGCAGTACTTC.

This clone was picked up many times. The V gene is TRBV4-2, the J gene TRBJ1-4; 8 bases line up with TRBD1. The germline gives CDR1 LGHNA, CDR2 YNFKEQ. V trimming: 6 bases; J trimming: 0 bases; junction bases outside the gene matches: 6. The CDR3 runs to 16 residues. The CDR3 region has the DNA TGTGCCAGCAGGAAGGACAGGGCCGCAACTAATGAAAAACTGTTTTTT. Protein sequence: CASRKDRAATNEKLFF.

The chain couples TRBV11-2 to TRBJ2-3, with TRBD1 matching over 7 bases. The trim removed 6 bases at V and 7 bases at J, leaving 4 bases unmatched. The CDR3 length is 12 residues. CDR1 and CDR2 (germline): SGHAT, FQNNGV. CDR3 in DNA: TGTGCCAGCAGATCGGGACAGCATACGCAGTATTTT. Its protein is CASRSGQHTQYF.

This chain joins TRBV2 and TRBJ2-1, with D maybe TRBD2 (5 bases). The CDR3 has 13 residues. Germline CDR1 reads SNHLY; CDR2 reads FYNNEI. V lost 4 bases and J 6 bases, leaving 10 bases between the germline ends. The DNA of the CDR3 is TGTGCCAGCAGTGTAAGGGAGCGCAATGAGCAGTTCTTC. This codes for CASSVRERNEQFF.

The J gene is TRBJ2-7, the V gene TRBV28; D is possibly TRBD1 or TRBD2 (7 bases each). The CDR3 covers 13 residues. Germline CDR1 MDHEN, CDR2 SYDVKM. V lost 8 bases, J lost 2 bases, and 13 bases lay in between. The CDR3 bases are TGTGCCAGCGCTCCAGGGGGGGCCTACGAGCAGTACTTC. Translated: CASAPGGAYEQYF.

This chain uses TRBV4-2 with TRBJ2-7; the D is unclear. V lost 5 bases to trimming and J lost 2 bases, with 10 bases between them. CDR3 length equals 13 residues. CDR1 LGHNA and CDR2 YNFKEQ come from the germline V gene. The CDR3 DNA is TGTGCCAGCAGCTTAATCGGAGCCTACGAGCAGTACTTC. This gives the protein CASSLIGAYEQYF.

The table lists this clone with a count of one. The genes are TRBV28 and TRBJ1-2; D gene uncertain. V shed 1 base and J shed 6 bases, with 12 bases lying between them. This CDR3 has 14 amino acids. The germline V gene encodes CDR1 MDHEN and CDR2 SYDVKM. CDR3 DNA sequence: TGTGCCAGCAGTTTATTCGTACAGTCGCATGGCTACACCTTC. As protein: CASSLFVQSHGYTF.

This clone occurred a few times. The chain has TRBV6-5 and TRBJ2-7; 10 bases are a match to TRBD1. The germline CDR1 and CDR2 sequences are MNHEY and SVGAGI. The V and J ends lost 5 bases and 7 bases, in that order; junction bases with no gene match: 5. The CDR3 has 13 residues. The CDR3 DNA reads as TGTGCCAGCAGTCGGGACAGGGGCCGAGAGCAGTACTTC. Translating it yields CASSRDRGREQYF.

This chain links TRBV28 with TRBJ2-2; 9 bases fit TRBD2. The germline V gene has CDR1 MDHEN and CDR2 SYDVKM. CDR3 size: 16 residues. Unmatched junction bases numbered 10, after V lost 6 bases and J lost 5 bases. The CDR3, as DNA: TGTGCCAGCAGCAATTTCTTTCTAGCGGGGACCGGGGAGCTGTTTTTT. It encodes CASSNFFLAGTGELFF.

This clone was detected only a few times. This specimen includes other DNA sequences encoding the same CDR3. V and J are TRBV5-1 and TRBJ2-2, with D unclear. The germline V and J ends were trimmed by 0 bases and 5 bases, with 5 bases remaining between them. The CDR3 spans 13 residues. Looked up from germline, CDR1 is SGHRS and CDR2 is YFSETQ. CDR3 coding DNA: TGCGCCAGCAGCTTGGACTTGACCGGGGAGCTGTTTTTT. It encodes CASSLDLTGELFF. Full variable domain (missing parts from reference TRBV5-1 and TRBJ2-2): KAGVTQTPRYLIKTRGQQVTLSCSPISGHRSVSWYQQTPGQGLQFLFEYFSETQRNKGNFPGRFSGRQFSNSRSEMNVSTLELGDSALYLCASSLDLTGELFFGEGSRLTVL.

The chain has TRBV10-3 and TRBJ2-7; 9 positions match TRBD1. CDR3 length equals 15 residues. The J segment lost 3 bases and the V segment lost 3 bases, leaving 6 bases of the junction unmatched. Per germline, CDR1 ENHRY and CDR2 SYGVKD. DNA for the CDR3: TGTGCCATCAGTGACCGGGACAGGGCCGACTACGAGCAGTACTTC. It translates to CAISDRDRADYEQYF.

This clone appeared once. DNA of the CDR3: TGTGCCAGCAGCTTAGCGGGAGGAACCACAGATACGCAGTATTTT. Translated, it gives CASSLAGGTTDTQYF. V usage is TRBV7-3 and J usage is TRBJ2-3; TRBD2 aligns across 8 bases. Looked up from germline, CDR1 is SGHTA and CDR2 is FQGTGA. The ends lost 2 bases at V and 2 bases at J; junction bases unmatched: 3. The CDR3 totals 15 residues.

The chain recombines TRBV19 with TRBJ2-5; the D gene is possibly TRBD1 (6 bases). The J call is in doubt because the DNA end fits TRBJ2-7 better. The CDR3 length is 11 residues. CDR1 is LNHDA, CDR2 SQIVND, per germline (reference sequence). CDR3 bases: TGTGCCAGTAGCCAGGGGTACGAGCAGTACTTC. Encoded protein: CASSQGYEQYF.

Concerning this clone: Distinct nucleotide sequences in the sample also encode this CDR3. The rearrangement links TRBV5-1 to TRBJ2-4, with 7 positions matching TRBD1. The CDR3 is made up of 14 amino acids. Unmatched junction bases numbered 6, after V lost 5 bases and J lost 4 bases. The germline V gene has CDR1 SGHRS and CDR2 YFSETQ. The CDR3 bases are TGCGCCAGCAGTCCCGGGACAGATAAAAACATTCAGTACTTC. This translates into CASSPGTDKNIQYF.

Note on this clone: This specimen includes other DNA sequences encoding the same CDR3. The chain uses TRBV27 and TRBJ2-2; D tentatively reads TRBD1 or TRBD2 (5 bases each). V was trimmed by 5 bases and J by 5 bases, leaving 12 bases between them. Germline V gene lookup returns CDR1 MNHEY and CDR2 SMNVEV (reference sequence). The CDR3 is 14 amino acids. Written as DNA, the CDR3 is TGTGCCAGCAGTATGGGGGTCCGAACCGGGGAGCTGTTTTTT. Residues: CASSMGVRTGELFF.

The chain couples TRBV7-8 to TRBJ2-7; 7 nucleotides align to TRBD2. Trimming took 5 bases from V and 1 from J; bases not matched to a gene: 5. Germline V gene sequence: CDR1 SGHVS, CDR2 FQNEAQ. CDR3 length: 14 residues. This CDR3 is CASSIALASYEQYF. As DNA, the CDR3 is TGTGCCAGCAGCATCGCACTAGCGTCCTACGAGCAGTACTTC.

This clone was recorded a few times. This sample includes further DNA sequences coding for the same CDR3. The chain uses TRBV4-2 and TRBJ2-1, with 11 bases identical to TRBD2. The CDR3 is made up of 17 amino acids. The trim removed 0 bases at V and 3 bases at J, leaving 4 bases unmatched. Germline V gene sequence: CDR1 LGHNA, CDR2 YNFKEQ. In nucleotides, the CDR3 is TGTGCCAGCAGCCAAGATCGGGGGACTAGCGGCTACAATGAGCAGTTCTTC. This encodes CASSQDRGTSGYNEQFF.

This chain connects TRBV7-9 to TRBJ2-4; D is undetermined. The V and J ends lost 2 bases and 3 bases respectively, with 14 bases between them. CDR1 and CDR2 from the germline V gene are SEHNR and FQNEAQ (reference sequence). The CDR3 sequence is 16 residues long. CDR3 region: CASSLTRWVGKNIQYF. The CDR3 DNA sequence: TGTGCCAGCAGCTTAACCCGCTGGGTGGGCAAAAACATTCAGTACTTC. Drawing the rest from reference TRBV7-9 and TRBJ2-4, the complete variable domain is DTGVSQNPRHKITKRGQNVTFRCDPISEHNRLYWYRQTLGQGPEFLTYFQNEAQLEKSRLLSDRFSAERPKGSFSTLEIQRTEQGDSAMYLCASSLTRWVGKNIQYFGAGTRLSVL.

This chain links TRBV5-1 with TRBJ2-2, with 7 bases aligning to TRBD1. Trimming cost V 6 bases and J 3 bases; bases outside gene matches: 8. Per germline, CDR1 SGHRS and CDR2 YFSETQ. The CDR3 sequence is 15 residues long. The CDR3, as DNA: TGCGCCAGCACTCCGTGGACAGGTCACACCGGGGAGCTGTTTTTT. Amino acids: CASTPWTGHTGELFF. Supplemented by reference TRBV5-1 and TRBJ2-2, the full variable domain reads KAGVTQTPRYLIKTRGQQVTLSCSPISGHRSVSWYQQTPGQGLQFLFEYFSETQRNKGNFPGRFSGRQFSNSRSEMNVSTLELGDSALYLCASTPWTGHTGELFFGEGSRLTVL.

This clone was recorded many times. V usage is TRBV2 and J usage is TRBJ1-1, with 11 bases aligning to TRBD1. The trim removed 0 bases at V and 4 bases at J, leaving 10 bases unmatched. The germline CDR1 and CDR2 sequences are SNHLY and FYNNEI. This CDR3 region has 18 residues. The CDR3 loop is CASSEAASWDRGSTEAFF. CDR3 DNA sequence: TGTGCCAGCAGTGAAGCCGCCTCCTGGGACAGGGGGTCCACTGAAGCTTTCTTT.

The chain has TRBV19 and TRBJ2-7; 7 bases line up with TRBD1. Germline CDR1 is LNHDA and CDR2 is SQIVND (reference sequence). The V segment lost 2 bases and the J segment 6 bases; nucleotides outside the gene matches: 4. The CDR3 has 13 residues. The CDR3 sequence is CASSIQGGGEQYF. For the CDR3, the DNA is TGTGCCAGTAGTATACAAGGGGGCGGCGAGCAGTACTTC.

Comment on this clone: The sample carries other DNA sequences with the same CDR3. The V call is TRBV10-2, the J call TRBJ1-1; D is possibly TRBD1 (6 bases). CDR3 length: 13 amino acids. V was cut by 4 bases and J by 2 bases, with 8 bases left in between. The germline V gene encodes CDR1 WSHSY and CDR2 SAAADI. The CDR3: CASSVGGNTEAFF. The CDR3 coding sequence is TGCGCCAGCAGTGTAGGGGGTAACACTGAAGCTTTCTTT.

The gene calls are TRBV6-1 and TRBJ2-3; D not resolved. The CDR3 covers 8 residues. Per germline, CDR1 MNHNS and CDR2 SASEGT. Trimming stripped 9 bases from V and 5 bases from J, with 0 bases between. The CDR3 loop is CARDTQYF. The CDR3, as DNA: TGTGCCAGAGATACGCAGTATTTT.

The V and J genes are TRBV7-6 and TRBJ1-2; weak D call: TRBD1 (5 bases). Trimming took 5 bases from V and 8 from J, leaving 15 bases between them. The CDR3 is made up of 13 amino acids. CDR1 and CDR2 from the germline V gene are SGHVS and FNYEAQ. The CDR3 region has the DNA TGTGCCAGCAGCCGGAGTCAGGGAGGGGGCTACACCTTC. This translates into CASSRSQGGGYTF.

The CDR3 here is CASSLRGLVGEKLFF. In DNA, the CDR3 is TGTGCCAGCAGTTTAAGGGGGTTAGTGGGGGAAAAACTGTTTTTT. This chain uses TRBV27 with TRBJ1-4; perhaps TRBD1 as D (6 bases). CDR1 and CDR2 (germline): MNHEY, SMNVEV (reference sequence). Trimming pared 2 bases from V and 8 bases from J, leaving 15 bases between. The CDR3 sequence is 15 residues long.

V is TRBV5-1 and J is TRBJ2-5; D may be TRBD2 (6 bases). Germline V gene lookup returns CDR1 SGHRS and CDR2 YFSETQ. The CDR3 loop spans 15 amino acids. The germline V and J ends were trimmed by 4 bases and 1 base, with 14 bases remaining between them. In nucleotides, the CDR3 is TGCGCCAGCAGCCTTATACCTAGCGCCCAAGAGACCCAGTACTTC. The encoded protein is CASSLIPSAQETQYF.

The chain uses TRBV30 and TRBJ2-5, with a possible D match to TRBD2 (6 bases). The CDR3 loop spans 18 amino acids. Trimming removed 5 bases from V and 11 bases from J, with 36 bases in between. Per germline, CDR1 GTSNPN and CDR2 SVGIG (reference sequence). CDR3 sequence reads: CAWAWRGGGGAIPREQYF. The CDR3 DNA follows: TGTGCCTGGGCTTGGCGGGGAGGCGGCGGAGCAATTCCTAGGGAGCAGTACTTC.

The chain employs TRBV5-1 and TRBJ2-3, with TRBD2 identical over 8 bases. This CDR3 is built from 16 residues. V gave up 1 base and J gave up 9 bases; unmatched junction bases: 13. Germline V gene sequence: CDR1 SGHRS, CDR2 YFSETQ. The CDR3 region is CASSLSVAGTGGTQYF. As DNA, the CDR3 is TGCGCCAGCAGCTTGAGTGTAGCGGGGACCGGGGGCACGCAGTATTTT.

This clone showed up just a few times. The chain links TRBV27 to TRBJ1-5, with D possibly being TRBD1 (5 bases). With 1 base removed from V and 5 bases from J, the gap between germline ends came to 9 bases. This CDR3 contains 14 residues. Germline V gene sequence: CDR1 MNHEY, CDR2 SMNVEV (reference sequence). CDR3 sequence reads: CASSLWLGDQPQHF. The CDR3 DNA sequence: TGTGCCAGCAGTTTATGGCTGGGGGATCAGCCCCAGCATTTT.